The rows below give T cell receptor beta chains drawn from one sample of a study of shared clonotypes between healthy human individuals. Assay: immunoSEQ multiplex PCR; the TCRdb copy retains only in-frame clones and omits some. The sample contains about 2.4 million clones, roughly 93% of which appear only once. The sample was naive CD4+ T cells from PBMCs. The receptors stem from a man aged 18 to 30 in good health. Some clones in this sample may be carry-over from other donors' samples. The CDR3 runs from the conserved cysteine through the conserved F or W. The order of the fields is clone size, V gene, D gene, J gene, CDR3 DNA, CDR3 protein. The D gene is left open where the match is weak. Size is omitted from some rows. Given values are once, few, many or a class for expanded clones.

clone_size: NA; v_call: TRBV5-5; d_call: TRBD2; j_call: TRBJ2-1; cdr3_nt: TGTGCCAGCAGCTTGGAGGGCGGGAGGGCCTATGAGCAGTTCTTC; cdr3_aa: CASSLEGGRAYEQFF
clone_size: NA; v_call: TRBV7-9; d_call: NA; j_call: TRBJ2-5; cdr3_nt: TGTGCCAGCAGCTTACGGCAGGTCCTAGAGACCCAGTACTTC; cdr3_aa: CASSLRQVLETQYF
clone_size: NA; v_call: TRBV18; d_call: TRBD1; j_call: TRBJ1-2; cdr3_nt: TGTGCCAGCTCACCATATGGGACAGGGGTCTCTGCTAACTATGGCTACACCTTC; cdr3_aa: CASSPYGTGVSANYGYTF
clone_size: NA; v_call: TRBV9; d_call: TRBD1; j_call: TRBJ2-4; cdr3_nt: TGTGCCAGCAGCAGGGGACAGGGAAACATTCAGTACTTC; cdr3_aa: CASSRGQGNIQYF
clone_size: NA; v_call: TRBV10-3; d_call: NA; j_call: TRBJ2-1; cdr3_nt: TGTGCCATCAGTGTCGCGGGGCAGTACAATGAGCAGTTCTTC; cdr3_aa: CAISVAGQYNEQFF
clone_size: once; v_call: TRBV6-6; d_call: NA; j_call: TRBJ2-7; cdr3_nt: TGTGCCAGCAGTTACCGGAGGATCTCCTACGAGCAGTACTTC; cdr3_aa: CASSYRRISYEQYF
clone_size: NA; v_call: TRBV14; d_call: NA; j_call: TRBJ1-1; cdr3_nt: TGTGCCAGCAGCCGAGACAGAAACACTGAAGCTTTCTTT; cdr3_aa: CASSRDRNTEAFF
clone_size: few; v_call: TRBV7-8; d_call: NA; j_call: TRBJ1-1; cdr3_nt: TGTGCCAGCAGCCATGGGACAAGAGCTTTCTTT; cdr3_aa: CASSHGTRAFF
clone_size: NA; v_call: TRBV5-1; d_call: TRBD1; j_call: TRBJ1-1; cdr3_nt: TGCGCCAGCAGCACGGGACAGGGGTCTAACACTGAAGCTTTCTTT; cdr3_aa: CASSTGQGSNTEAFF
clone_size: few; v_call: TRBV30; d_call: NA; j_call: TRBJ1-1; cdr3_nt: TGTGCCTGGAGTTCTTCCCCGGGGGAAGCTTTCTTT; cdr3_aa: CAWSSSPGEAFF
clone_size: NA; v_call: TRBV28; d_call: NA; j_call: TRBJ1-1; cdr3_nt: TGTGCCAGCAGTTCACCGGGACTTACTCAGTGGAACACTGAAGCTTTCTTT; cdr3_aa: CASSSPGLTQWNTEAFF
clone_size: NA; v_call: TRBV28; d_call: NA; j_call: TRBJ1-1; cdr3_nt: TGTGCCAGCAGTTTAATTGTGAACACTGAAGCTTTCTTT; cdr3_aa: CASSLIVNTEAFF
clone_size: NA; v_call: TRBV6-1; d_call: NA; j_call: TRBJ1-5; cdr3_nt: TGTGCCAGCAAAGTAACGGTCAGGGGAAATCAGCCCCAGCATTTT; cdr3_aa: CASKVTVRGNQPQHF
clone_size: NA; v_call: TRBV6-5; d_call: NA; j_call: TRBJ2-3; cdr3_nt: TGTGCCAGCAGGCCTCGGGGGAGCGGAGATACGCAGTATTTT; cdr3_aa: CASRPRGSGDTQYF
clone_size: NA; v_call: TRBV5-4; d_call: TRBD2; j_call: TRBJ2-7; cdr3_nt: TGTGCCAGCAGCAGAAGACTAGCGGGAGGCTACGAGCAGTACTTC; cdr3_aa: CASSRRLAGGYEQYF
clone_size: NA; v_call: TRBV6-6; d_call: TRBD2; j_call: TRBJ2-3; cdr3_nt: TGTGCCAGCAGTTACAACGCGGGGGGCACAGATACGCAGTATTTT; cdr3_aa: CASSYNAGGTDTQYF
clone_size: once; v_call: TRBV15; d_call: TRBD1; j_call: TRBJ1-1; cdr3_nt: TGTGCCACCAGCAGATCGACCCGGGGACAGGGGGCTAACACTGAAGCTTTCTTT; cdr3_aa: CATSRSTRGQGANTEAFF
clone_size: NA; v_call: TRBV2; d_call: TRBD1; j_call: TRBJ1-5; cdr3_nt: TGTGCCAGCAGGACAAGGCCTGGACAGGGAGGGTATCAGCCCCAGCATTTT; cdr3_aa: CASRTRPGQGGYQPQHF
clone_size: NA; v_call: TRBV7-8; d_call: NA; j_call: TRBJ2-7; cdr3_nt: TGTGCCAGCAGAAGGGCCTCAGGGGAGCAGTACTTC; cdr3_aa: CASRRASGEQYF
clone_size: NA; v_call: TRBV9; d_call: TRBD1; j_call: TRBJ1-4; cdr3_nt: TGTGCCAGCAGCGGGAACAGGGGAGGAACTAATGAAAAACTGTTTTTT; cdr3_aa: CASSGNRGGTNEKLFF
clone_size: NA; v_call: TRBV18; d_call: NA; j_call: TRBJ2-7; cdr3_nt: TGTGCCAGCTCCCACGACAAGGGGCCCTACGAGCAGTACTTC; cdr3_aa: CASSHDKGPYEQYF
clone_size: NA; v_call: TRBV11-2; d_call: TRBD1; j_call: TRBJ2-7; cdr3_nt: TGTGCCAGCAGCCCACGGACAGGGGTCCTGGGCGAGCAGTACTTC; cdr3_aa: CASSPRTGVLGEQYF
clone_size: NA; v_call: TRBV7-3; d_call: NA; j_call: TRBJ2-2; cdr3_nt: TGTGCCAGCAGCTCAGCAAGGTCCGGGGAGCTGTTTTTT; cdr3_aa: CASSSARSGELFF
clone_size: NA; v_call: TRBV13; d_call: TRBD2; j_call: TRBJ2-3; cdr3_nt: TGTGCCAGCAGCTTTAGGGCTAGCGGGTTTCAGGATACGCAGTATTTT; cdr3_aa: CASSFRASGFQDTQYF
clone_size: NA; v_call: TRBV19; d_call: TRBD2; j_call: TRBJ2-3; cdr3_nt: TGTGCCAGTAGTATAGCCGGACTAGCGGGAACAGATACGCAGTATTTT; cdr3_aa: CASSIAGLAGTDTQYF
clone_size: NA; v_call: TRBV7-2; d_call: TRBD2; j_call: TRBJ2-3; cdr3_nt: TGTGCCAGCAGCTTCGGACTAGCGGACACAGATACGCAGTATTTT; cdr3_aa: CASSFGLADTDTQYF
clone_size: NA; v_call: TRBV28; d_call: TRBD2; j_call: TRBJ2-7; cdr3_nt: TGTGCCAGCAGTTTAGGGGGGTCAGCGGGAGTCTCCTACGAGCAGTACTTC; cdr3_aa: CASSLGGSAGVSYEQYF
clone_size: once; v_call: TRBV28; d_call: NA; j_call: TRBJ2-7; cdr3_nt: TGTGCCAGCAGTTTGGGCAGCCAGGGCCTCTACGAGCAGTACTTC; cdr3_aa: CASSLGSQGLYEQYF
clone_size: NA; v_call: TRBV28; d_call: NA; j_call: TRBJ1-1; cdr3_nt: TGTGCCAGCAGTTTGCCGGGGAGGGACACTGAAGCTTTCTTT; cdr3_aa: CASSLPGRDTEAFF
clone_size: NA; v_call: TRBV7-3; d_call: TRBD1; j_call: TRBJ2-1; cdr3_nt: TGTGCCAGCAGCGTGACAGGGAGCTCCTACAATGAGCAGTTCTTC; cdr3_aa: CASSVTGSSYNEQFF
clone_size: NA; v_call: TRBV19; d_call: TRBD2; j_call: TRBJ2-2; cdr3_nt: TGTGCCAGTAGGCCTAGCGGGACGGAGACCGGGGAGCTGTTTTTT; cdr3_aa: CASRPSGTETGELFF
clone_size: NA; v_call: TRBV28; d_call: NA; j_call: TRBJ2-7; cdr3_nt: TGTGCCAGCAGTTCCCCGGGGGTAGCCTACGAGCAGTACTTC; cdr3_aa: CASSSPGVAYEQYF
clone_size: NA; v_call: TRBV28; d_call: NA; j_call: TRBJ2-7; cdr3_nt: TGTGCCAGCGAACAAGCCTACGAGCAGTACTTC; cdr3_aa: CASEQAYEQYF
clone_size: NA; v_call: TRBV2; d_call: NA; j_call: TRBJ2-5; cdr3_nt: TGTGCCAGCAGGGGGGATGGCGGGGAGAAGGAGACCCAGTACTTC; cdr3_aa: CASRGDGGEKETQYF
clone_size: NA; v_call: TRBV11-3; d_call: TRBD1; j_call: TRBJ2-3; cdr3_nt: TGTGCCAGCAGCCCGGGACAGGTCACAGATACGCAGTATTTT; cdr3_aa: CASSPGQVTDTQYF
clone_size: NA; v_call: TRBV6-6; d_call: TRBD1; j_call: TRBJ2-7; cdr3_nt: TGTGCCAGCAGCCCGGGACAGGGGGTCTACGAGCAGTACTTC; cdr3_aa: CASSPGQGVYEQYF
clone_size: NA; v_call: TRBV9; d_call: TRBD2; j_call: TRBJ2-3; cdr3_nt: TGTGCCAGCAGCGTCGGGACTAGCGGGAGATCCACAGATACGCAGTATTTT; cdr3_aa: CASSVGTSGRSTDTQYF
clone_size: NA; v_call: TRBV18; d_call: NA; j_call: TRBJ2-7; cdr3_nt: TGTGCCAGCTCACCGAACAGGGCCTACGAGCAGTACTTC; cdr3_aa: CASSPNRAYEQYF
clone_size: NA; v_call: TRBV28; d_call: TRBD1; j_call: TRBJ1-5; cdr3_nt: TGTGCCAGCATCGACGGACAGGGGACCGGTAGCAATCAGCCCCAGCATTTT; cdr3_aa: CASIDGQGTGSNQPQHF
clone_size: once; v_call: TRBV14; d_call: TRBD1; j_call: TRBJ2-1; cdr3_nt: TGTGCCAGCAGCCAAGACCCAATCCGGGACAGGCCGGACAATGAGCAGTTCTTC; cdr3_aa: CASSQDPIRDRPDNEQFF
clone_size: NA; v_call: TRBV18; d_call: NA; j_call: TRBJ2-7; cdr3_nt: TGTGCCAGCTCTCACCCAGTCGAGCAGTACTTC; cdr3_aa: CASSHPVEQYF
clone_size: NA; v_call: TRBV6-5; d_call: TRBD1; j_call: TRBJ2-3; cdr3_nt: TGTGCCAGCAGTCCCTCCGGGACAGGGGCAGATACGCAGTATTTT; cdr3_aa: CASSPSGTGADTQYF
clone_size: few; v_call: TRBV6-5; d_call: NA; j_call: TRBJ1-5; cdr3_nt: TGTGCCAGCAGTTCCCCCCATCAGCCCCAGCATTTT; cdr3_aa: CASSSPHQPQHF
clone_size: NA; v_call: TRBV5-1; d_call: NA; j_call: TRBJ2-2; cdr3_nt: TGCGCCAGCAGCTTGTCAGGGGTCACCGGGGAGCTGTTTTTT; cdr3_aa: CASSLSGVTGELFF
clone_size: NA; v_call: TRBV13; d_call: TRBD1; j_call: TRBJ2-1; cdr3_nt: TGTGCCAGCAGCTCACTGGGACAGGGTAGGGATGAGCAGTTCTTC; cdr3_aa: CASSSLGQGRDEQFF
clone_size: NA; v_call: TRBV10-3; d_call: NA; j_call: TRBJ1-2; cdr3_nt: TGTGCCATCAGTGAGCGGGGGGCACAAACCGACTATGGCTACACCTTC; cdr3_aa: CAISERGAQTDYGYTF
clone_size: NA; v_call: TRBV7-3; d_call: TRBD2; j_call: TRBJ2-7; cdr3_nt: TGTGCCAGCAGCTTACGTCCTAGCGGACCCCTCGGGGAGCAGTACTTC; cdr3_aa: CASSLRPSGPLGEQYF
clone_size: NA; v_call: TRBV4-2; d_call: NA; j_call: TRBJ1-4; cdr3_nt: TGTGCCAGCAGCCAAGATCGGGGGGGCACGAATGAAAAACTGTTTTTT; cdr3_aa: CASSQDRGGTNEKLFF
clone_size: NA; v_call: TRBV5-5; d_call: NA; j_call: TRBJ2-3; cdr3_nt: TGTGCCAGCAGCTTGGGGACGGCACCCCGGGCAGATACGCAGTATTTT; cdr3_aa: CASSLGTAPRADTQYF
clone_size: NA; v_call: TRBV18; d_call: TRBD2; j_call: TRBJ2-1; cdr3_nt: TGTGCCAGCTCTCTAGAGACTAGCGGCACGGCCCAAGCGCAGTTCTTC; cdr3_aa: CASSLETSGTAQAQFF
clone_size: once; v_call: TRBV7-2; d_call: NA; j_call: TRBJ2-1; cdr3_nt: TGTGCCAGCCGCATTCACAGGGTCTCCTACAATGAGCAGTTCTTC; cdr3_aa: CASRIHRVSYNEQFF
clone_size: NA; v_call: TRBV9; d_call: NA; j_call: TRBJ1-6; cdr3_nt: TGTGCCAGCAGCTCCCGGGACCTTAATTCACCCCTCCACTTT; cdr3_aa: CASSSRDLNSPLHF
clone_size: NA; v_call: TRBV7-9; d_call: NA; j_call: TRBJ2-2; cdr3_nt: TGTGCCAGCAGCTTAAGTCCTAACACCGGGGAGCTGTTTTTT; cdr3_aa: CASSLSPNTGELFF
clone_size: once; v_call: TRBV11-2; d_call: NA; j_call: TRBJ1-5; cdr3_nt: TGTGCCAGCAGCACCCAGACAGATAGCAATCAGCCCCAGCATTTT; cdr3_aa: CASSTQTDSNQPQHF
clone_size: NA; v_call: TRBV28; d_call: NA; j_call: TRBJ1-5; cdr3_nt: TGTGCCAGCAGTTTATTGAATCAGCCCCAGCATTTT; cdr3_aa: CASSLLNQPQHF
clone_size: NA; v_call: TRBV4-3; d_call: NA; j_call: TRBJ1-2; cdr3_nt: TGCGCCAGCAGCCTTAGGGGGGGGGCGAATGGCTACACCTTC; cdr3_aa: CASSLRGGANGYTF
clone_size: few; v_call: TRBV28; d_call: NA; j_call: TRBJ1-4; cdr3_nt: TGTGCCAGCAGTCTTCCGGCGAGTAATGAAAAACTGTTTTTT; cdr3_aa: CASSLPASNEKLFF
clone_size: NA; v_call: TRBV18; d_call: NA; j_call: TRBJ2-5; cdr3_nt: TGTGCCAGCTCACAATCCGGGGCCTTGGAGACCCAGTACTTC; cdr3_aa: CASSQSGALETQYF